The next 28 T cell receptor beta chains were all read from a single sample in a study of identifying expanded T cells in peripheral blood. Clones were read by immunoSEQ multiplex PCR, and TCRdb kept only the in-frame ones, dropping some. The sample has 100,000 to 150,000 clones; less than 90% are singletons. The sequencing input was blood. The receptors stem from a person aged 18 to 75 in good health.

The chain has TRBV14 and TRBJ2-1; a possible D gene is TRBD2 (5 bases). The CDR3 is made up of 14 amino acids. The germline gives CDR1 SGHDN, CDR2 FVKESK. V was pared by 0 bases and J by 10 bases, with 13 bases between. CDR3 nucleotides: TGTGCCAGCAGCCAAGATCATGGGAGAGACGAGCAGTTCTTC. It codes for CASSQDHGRDEQFF.

V usage is TRBV4-2 and J usage is TRBJ2-7; 7 bases line up with TRBD1. Germline V gives CDR1 LGHNA, CDR2 YNFKEQ. The CDR3 has 17 residues. Trimming removed 0 bases from V and 0 bases from J; junction bases left unmatched: 8. The CDR3 protein is CASSQEAPGQSSYEQYF. CDR3 nucleotides: TGTGCCAGCAGCCAAGAGGCTCCGGGACAGAGCTCCTACGAGCAGTACTTC.

This rearrangement joins TRBV27 to TRBJ2-3; 12 bases match TRBD2. The germline V gene encodes CDR1 MNHEY and CDR2 SMNVEV (reference sequence). The CDR3 consists of 18 residues. Trimming cost V 2 bases and J 4 bases; bases outside gene matches: 10. Here the CDR3 reads CASSLGDPGLAGSDTQYF. In DNA form, the CDR3 reads TGTGCCAGCAGTTTAGGTGATCCCGGACTAGCGGGATCAGATACGCAGTATTTT.

The CDR3, as DNA: TGTGCCAGCAGCGGAAAGGGGGGCTTAAACGAAAAACTGTTTTTT. Translated: CASSGKGGLNEKLFF. The chain is built from TRBV11-2 and TRBJ1-4, with TRBD1 as a possible D gene (6 bases). Trimming removed 5 bases from V and 8 bases from J, with 18 bases in between. Per germline, CDR1 SGHAT and CDR2 FQNNGV. The CDR3 has 15 amino acids.

V is TRBV5-4 and J is TRBJ1-4, with TRBD1 matching 7 bases. With 2 bases clipped from V and 6 bases from J, the junction kept 4 bases outside the gene matches. From germline, CDR1 is SGHNT and CDR2 YYREEE (reference sequence). The CDR3 length is 14 residues. This chain's CDR3 is CASSFGRGDEKLFF. CDR3 DNA sequence: TGTGCCAGCAGCTTTGGCAGGGGGGATGAAAAACTGTTTTTT. Full variable domain (missing parts from reference TRBV5-4 and TRBJ1-4): ETGVTQSPTHLIKTRGQQVTLRCSSQSGHNTVSWYQQALGQGPQFIFQYYREEENGRGNFPPRFSGLQFPNYSSELNVNALELDDSALYLCASSFGRGDEKLFFGSGTQLSVL.

This chain connects TRBV5-1 to TRBJ2-1; the match to TRBD2 covers 10 bases. V lost 0 bases and J lost 8; bases outside the gene matches: 11. The CDR3 extends over 17 amino acids. Germline CDR1 SGHRS, CDR2 YFSETQ. CDR3 amino acids: CASSLVVSSGSRDEQFF. The DNA for the CDR3 is TGCGCCAGCAGCTTGGTGGTTTCTAGCGGGAGTCGGGATGAGCAGTTCTTC.

This sequence joins TRBV5-1 and TRBJ2-1, with a tentative D call TRBD1 (6 bases). Trimming pared 0 bases from V and 6 bases from J, leaving 10 bases between. CDR1 and CDR2 from the germline V gene are SGHRS and YFSETQ. The CDR3 covers 14 residues. The CDR3, as DNA: TGCGCCAGCAGCTTGGACAGGGAAATCAATGAGCAGTTCTTC. This sequence encodes CASSLDREINEQFF.

This clone was observed once. This chain uses TRBV19 with TRBJ2-7; TRBD1 matches at 8 bases. There are 19 residues in the CDR3. V gave up 1 base and J gave up 5 bases; unmatched junction bases: 19. CDR1 is LNHDA, CDR2 SQIVND, per germline (reference sequence). CDR3 DNA: TGTGCCAGTAGTATAGGCCCCTCCGGGACAGGTTCTTGGCTTCACGAGCAGTACTTC. It codes for CASSIGPSGTGSWLHEQYF.

This rearrangement joins TRBV7-3 to TRBJ2-7, with 9 bases that match TRBD1. The CDR3 is 16 amino acids. Germline V gene sequence: CDR1 SGHTA, CDR2 FQGTGA. The trim removed 5 bases at V and 4 bases at J, leaving 12 bases unmatched. This CDR3 is CASSPNRDRAPYEQYF. CDR3 DNA sequence: TGTGCCAGCAGCCCCAACCGGGACAGGGCCCCATACGAGCAGTACTTC.

The chain couples TRBV2 to TRBJ1-3; unclear D gene. V was clipped by 5 bases and J by 0 bases, with 8 bases between them. The CDR3 has 14 residues. The germline V gene encodes CDR1 SNHLY and CDR2 FYNNEI. The CDR3 DNA sequence: TGTGCCAGCAGTTTCTCCCTCTCTGGAAACACCATATATTTT. It translates to CASSFSLSGNTIYF. The full variable domain, completed using reference TRBV2 and TRBJ1-3, is EPEVTQTPSHQVTQMGQEVILRCVPISNHLYFYWYRQILGQKVEFLVSFYNNEISEKSEIFDDQFSVERPDGSNFTLKIRSTKLEDSAMYFCASSFSLSGNTIYFGEGSWLTVV.

The rearrangement links TRBV10-3 to TRBJ2-7; a weak D match, TRBD1 (5 bases). V dropped 3 bases and J dropped 2 bases, with 8 bases sitting between them. The length of the CDR3 is 13 residues. CDR1 is ENHRY and CDR2 is SYGVKD in the germline V gene. In DNA, the CDR3 is TGTGCCATCAGTGACCAGGGAACCTACGAGCAGTACTTC. It codes for CAISDQGTYEQYF.

V and J are TRBV28 and TRBJ1-4; D remains ambiguous. Trimming shortened V by 6 bases and J by 0 bases, and 8 bases separated the two germline ends. CDR1 is MDHEN and CDR2 is SYDVKM in the germline V gene. This CDR3 contains 14 residues. The CDR3 is CASSLRATNEKLFF. The CDR3 DNA follows: TGTGCCAGCAGCCTAAGAGCAACTAATGAAAAACTGTTTTTT.

The chain couples TRBV4-3 to TRBJ1-6; 8 nucleotides agree with TRBD1. CDR3 length equals 13 residues. Germline CDR1 is LGHNA and CDR2 is YSLEER. The V gene end was trimmed by 4 bases and the J gene end by 10 bases; junction bases not matched to a gene: 3. In DNA, the CDR3 is TGCGCCAGCAGCCGGGACAGGATGTCACCCCTCCACTTT. Residues: CASSRDRMSPLHF.

The chain links TRBV6-1 to TRBJ2-7; possible D gene TRBD1, 6 bases. This CDR3 spans 13 amino acids. Trimming cost V 7 bases and J 4 bases, with 14 bases left between them. Germline CDR1 and CDR2: MNHNS and SASEGT. The DNA for the CDR3 is TGTGCCAGCACTAAGGGGGAGAGGTACGAGCAGTACTTC. Its protein product is CASTKGERYEQYF.

This chain links TRBV9 with TRBJ2-1, with a possible D match to TRBD2 (6 bases). In germline, CDR1 is SGDLS, CDR2 YYNGEE. This CDR3 contains 14 residues. Trimming removed 2 bases from V and 1 base from J, with 7 bases in between. CDR3 sequence reads: CASSVLASYNEQFF. The DNA of the CDR3 is TGTGCCAGCAGCGTCCTAGCGTCCTACAATGAGCAGTTCTTC.

The rearrangement uses TRBV7-3 and TRBJ1-1; D gene uncertain. The CDR3 sequence is 16 residues long. Germline-derived CDR1 and CDR2 are SGHTA and FQGTGA. Trimming shortened V by 3 bases and J by 0 bases, and 14 bases separated the two germline ends. The CDR3 is CASSFSQAPMNTEAFF. CDR3 in DNA: TGTGCCAGCAGCTTTTCGCAGGCTCCAATGAACACTGAAGCTTTCTTT. The variable domain in full, completed from reference TRBV7-3 and TRBJ1-1, reads GAGVSQTPSNKVTEKGKYVELRCDPISGHTALYWYRQSLGQGPEFLIYFQGTGAADDSGLPNDRFFAVRPEGSVSTLKIQRTERGDSAVYLCASSFSQAPMNTEAFFGQGTRLTVV.

The chain has TRBV5-1 and TRBJ1-5; 7 nucleotides align to TRBD1. Germline loops: CDR1 SGHRS, CDR2 YFSETQ. This CDR3 has 15 amino acids. V lost 0 bases, J lost 3 bases, and 3 bases stayed unmatched. The CDR3 is CASSLETGDNQPQHF. Written as DNA, the CDR3 is TGCGCCAGCAGCTTGGAAACAGGGGACAATCAGCCCCAGCATTTT. Supplemented by reference TRBV5-1 and TRBJ1-5, the full variable domain reads KAGVTQTPRYLIKTRGQQVTLSCSPISGHRSVSWYQQTPGQGLQFLFEYFSETQRNKGNFPGRFSGRQFSNSRSEMNVSTLELGDSALYLCASSLETGDNQPQHFGDGTRLSIL.

This chain uses TRBV5-1 with TRBJ2-5, with D maybe TRBD2 (5 bases). Germline values: CDR1 SGHRS, CDR2 YFSETQ. This CDR3 is 10 amino acids long. Trimming removed 10 bases at V and 3 bases at J, with 7 bases between. CDR3 amino acids: CASGEETQYF. The CDR3 coding sequence is TGCGCCTCCGGGGAAGAGACCCAGTACTTC.

The rearrangement links TRBV14 to TRBJ2-7, with a possible D match to TRBD2 (6 bases). The CDR3 loop spans 14 amino acids. Per germline, CDR1 SGHDN and CDR2 FVKESK. V dropped 1 base and J dropped 6 bases, with 13 bases sitting between them. The CDR3 DNA reads as TGTGCCAGCAGCCAAGCGGGACTCTTGGGCGAGCAGTACTTC. It encodes CASSQAGLLGEQYF.

The CDR3 DNA follows: TGTGCCAGCAGCTCCCGGGACAGCTACAATGAGCAGTTCTTC. Translating gives CASSSRDSYNEQFF. V and J are TRBV5-4 and TRBJ2-1, with 7 bases that match TRBD1. The germline gives CDR1 SGHNT, CDR2 YYREEE (reference sequence). With 3 bases clipped from V and 3 bases from J, the junction kept 3 bases outside the gene matches. The CDR3 runs to 14 residues.

The chain combines TRBV4-2 with TRBJ1-1, with D unclear. V gave up 0 bases and J gave up 1 base, with 12 bases separating them. This CDR3 is built from 16 residues. Germline V gene lookup returns CDR1 LGHNA and CDR2 YNFKEQ. The CDR3 bases are TGTGCCAGCAGCCAAGATTTGTGGACCCAGAACACTGAAGCTTTCTTT. It yields the protein CASSQDLWTQNTEAFF.

In its sample, this clone was seen a few times. The chain recombines TRBV6-1 with TRBJ2-7; no clear D gene. V was pared by 2 bases and J by 5 bases, with 7 bases between. This CDR3 has 12 amino acids. Germline V gene lookup returns CDR1 MNHNS and CDR2 SASEGT. CDR3 amino acids: CASSELGHEQYF. Here the CDR3 DNA reads TGTGCCAGCAGTGAACTGGGCCACGAGCAGTACTTC.

In its sample, this clone was seen once. The J gene is TRBJ2-5, the V gene TRBV2; D gene uncertain. This CDR3 region has 13 residues. V dropped 0 bases and J dropped 4 bases, with 6 bases sitting between them. Germline V gives CDR1 SNHLY, CDR2 FYNNEI. The CDR3 coding sequence is TGTGCCAGCAGTGAAGCAGAGCTAGAGACCCAGTACTTC. Encoded protein: CASSEAELETQYF.

The V call is TRBV25-1, the J call TRBJ2-4; D assignment may be TRBD1 or TRBD2 (6 bases each). Between the trimmed V and J ends, which lost 4 bases and 7 bases, there was a span of 23 bases. The CDR3 has 17 residues. The germline gives CDR1 MGHDK, CDR2 SYGVNS. The CDR3 region has the DNA TGTGCCAGCAGTGTCGAAGTGACAGGAGGGAGATCGAACATTCAGTACTTC. This codes for CASSVEVTGGRSNIQYF.

The chain carries TRBV7-2 and TRBJ2-6, with D uncertain. The CDR3 totals 14 residues. CDR1 and CDR2 from the germline V gene are SGHTA and FQGNSA. Trimming shortened V by 2 bases and J by 2 bases, and 4 bases separated the two germline ends. The CDR3 reads CASSLPPGANVLTF. The CDR3 coding sequence is TGTGCCAGCAGCTTACCCCCTGGGGCCAACGTCCTGACTTTC.

This rearrangement joins TRBV2 to TRBJ2-1; D assignment may be TRBD1 or TRBD2 (6 bases each). The germline V and J ends were trimmed by 6 bases and 0 bases, with 12 bases remaining between them. The length of the CDR3 is 15 residues. CDR1 is SNHLY and CDR2 is FYNNEI in the germline V gene. The CDR3 protein is CASRGAGSSYNEQFF. Written as DNA, the CDR3 is TGTGCCAGCAGGGGGGCGGGGAGCTCCTACAATGAGCAGTTCTTC.

The chain has TRBV19 and TRBJ2-7; either TRBD1 or TRBD2 may fit D (6 bases each). Germline V gives CDR1 LNHDA, CDR2 SQIVND (reference sequence). The CDR3 spans 12 residues. Trimming removed 3 bases from V and 5 bases from J, with 8 bases in between. The CDR3 loop reads CASSMGGHEQYF. CDR3 bases: TGTGCCAGTAGTATGGGGGGCCACGAGCAGTACTTC.

In this sample, this clone turned up a few times. This rearrangement joins TRBV27 to TRBJ1-5; TRBD1 matches 12 bases. With 10 bases clipped from V and 6 bases from J, the junction kept 13 bases outside the gene matches. The germline CDR1 and CDR2 sequences are MNHEY and SMNVEV (reference sequence). The CDR3 contains 16 residues. This CDR3 reads CATAPWGQGATQPQHF. The CDR3 coding sequence is TGTGCCACCGCCCCGTGGGGACAGGGGGCTACTCAGCCCCAGCATTTT.